This TCR beta chain was sequenced in a study of shared T cell receptors in the human thymus. Germline V CDR1 and CDR2: LGHNA, YSLEER. The ends lost 4 bases at V and 2 bases at J; junction bases unmatched: 3. This CDR3 comprises 15 residues. Clones were sequenced by immunoSEQ multiplex PCR, and TCRdb holds only the in-frame ones, with some missing. In the table there are hundreds of thousands of clones, 87% of which are singletons. In addition, the sample was reused for a study of human thymus T cells. This second study notes: Surgeons resected thymus tissue during corrective heart surgery. Unrelated individuals had highly overlapping thymic repertoires, as reported in related research.

The sequence derives from a boy less than two years old with a congenital heart defect. The sample was thymocytes. V and J are TRBV4-3 and TRBJ1-2; 11 nucleotides match TRBD1. The DNA of the CDR3 is TGCGCCAGCAGCCGCGGGACAGGGGGGAACTATGGCTACACCTTC. Translating gives CASSRGTGGNYGYTF.